This TCR beta chain was sequenced in a study of blood T cell repertoires in COVID-19. About the study: COVID-19 samples, acute and convalescent, were from the United States, Italy and Spain. T cells, B-cell-depleted T cells, or PBMCs provided the cDNA or gDNA that served as material.

Methods used by the authors: Estimates of nucleated cell counts were drawn from the amplification of reference gene primers. This table comes from immunoSEQ multiplex PCR, and its TCRdb copy is limited to in-frame clones, with some not included. V and J calls plus clone size are reproduced from that table; the DNA served to infer D and trimming. The sample lists 150,000 to 200,000 clones, around 87% occurring once. V lost 1 base and J lost 5, with 6 bases in between. The CDR3 consists of 13 residues. The V gene's germline CDR1 is LGHNA and CDR2 YSLEER. This sequence originates from a man in his forties with active or convalescent COVID-19. The sample taken for sequencing was peripheral blood. The rearrangement joins TRBV4-3 to TRBJ1-5; D uncertain. DNA for the CDR3: TGCGCCAGCAGCCAAGGTCAGGATCAGCCCCAGCATTTT. Encoded protein: CASSQGQDQPQHF.